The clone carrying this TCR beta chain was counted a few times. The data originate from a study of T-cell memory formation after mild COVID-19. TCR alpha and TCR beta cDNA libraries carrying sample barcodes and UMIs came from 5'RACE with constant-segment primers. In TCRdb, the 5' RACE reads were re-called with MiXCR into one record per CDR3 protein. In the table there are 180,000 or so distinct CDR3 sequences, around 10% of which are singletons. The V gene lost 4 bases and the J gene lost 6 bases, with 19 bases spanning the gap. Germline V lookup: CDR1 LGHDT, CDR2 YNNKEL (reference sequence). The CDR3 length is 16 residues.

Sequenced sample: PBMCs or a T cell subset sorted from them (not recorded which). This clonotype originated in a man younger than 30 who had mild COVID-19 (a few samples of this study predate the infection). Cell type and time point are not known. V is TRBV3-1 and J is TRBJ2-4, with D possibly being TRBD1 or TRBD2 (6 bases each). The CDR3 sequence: CASSPGGRSNRNIQYF. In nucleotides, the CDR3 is TGTGCCAGCAGCCCCGGGGGCAGGTCAAATAGAAACATTCAGTACTTC.